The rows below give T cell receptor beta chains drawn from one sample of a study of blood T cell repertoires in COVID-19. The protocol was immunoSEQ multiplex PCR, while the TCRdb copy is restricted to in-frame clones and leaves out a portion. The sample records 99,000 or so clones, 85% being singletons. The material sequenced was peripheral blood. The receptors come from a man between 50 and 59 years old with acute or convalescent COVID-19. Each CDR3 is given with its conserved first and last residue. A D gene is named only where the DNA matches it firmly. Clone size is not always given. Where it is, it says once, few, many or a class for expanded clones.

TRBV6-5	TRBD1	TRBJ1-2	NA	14	TGTGCCAGCAGTTACACGGGACAGGGGAATGGCTACACCTTC	CASSYTGQGNGYTF
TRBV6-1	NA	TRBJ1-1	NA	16	TGTGCCAGCAGTGAAGCGCTGGGGGGTACGAACACTGAAGCTTTCTTT	CASSEALGGTNTEAFF
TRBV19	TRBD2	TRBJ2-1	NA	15	TGTGCCAGTAGCCAAGAGCGGGAGGCCTACAATGAGCAGTTCTTC	CASSQEREAYNEQFF
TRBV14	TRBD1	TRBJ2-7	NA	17	TGTGCCAGCAGCCCCCTGGCCGGGACAGGGGGCGTCTACGAGCAGTACTTC	CASSPLAGTGGVYEQYF
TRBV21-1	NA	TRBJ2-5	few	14	TGTGCCAGCAGCAGTCAGGGGACCCAAGAGACCCAGTACTTC	CASSSQGTQETQYF
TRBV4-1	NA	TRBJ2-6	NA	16	TGCGCCAGCAGCCATCCCCTGGAGGGGGGGGCCAACGTCCTGACTTTC	CASSHPLEGGANVLTF
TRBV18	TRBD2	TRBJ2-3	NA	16	TGTGCCAGCTCACCAGCCCTAGCGGGAGTGGCAGATACGCAGTATTTT	CASSPALAGVADTQYF
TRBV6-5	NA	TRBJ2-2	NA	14	TGTGCCAGCAGTCCCAGGGCTAACACCGGGGAGCTGTTTTTT	CASSPRANTGELFF
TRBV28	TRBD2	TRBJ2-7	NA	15	TGTGCCAGCAGGGGATGGCGGGAGGGGATCTACGAGCAGTACTTC	CASRGWREGIYEQYF
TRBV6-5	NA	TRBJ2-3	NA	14	TGTGCCAGCACTACCCGGGGGATGGCAGATACGCAGTATTTT	CASTTRGMADTQYF
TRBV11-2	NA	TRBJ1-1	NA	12	TGTGCCAGCAGCTTAACGGGAAATGAAGCTTTCTTT	CASSLTGNEAFF
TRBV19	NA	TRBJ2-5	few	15	TGTGCCAGTAGTATCTGGACAGCGGGACAAGAGACCCAGTACTTC	CASSIWTAGQETQYF
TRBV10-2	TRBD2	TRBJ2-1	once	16	TGCGCCAGCAGACCATCTAGCGGGAGCTCCTACAATGAGCAGTTCTTC	CASRPSSGSSYNEQFF
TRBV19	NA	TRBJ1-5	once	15	TGTGCCAGTAGTATCGGGCAGGGCCACAATCAACCCCAGCATTTT	CASSIGQGHNQPQHF
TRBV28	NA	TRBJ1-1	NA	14	TGTGCCAGCAGCCTAGGAGGGGTTGGCACTGAAGCTTTCTTT	CASSLGGVGTEAFF
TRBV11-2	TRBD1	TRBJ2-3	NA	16	TGTGCCAGCAGCTTAGGTCGGGACAGGGGCACAGATACGCAGTATTTT	CASSLGRDRGTDTQYF
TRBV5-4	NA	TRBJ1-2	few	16	TGTGCCAGCAGCTTGGCTCGGGGGACGGCTAACTATGGCTACACCTTC	CASSLARGTANYGYTF
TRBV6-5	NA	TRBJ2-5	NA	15	TGTGCCAGCAGTTACTCAGGGACTCCCGGGGAGACCCAGTACTTC	CASSYSGTPGETQYF
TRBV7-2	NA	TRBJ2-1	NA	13	TGTGCCAGCAGATTAACTCTCTACAATGAGCAGTTCTTC	CASRLTLYNEQFF
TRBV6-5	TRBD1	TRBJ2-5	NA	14	TGTGCCAGCAGTTACTCGTACAGGGGAGAGACCCAGTACTTC	CASSYSYRGETQYF
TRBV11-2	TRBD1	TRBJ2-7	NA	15	TGTGCCAGCAGCGGTACCGGGACAGGTTTCTACGAGCAGTACTTC	CASSGTGTGFYEQYF
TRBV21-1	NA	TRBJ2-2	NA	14	TGTGCCAGCAGCCTTGACAGGGGAACCGGGGAGCTGTTTTTT	CASSLDRGTGELFF
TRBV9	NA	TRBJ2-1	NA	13	TGTGCCAGCAGCCTAGCCACCTACAATGAGCAGTTCTTC	CASSLATYNEQFF
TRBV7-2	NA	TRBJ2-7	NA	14	TGTGCCAGCAGCTTAGAAAATCGCGGGCTCGAGCAGTACTTC	CASSLENRGLEQYF
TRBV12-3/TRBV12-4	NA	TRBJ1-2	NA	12	TGTGCCAGCGGTTTGACAGCCTATGGCTACACCTTC	CASGLTAYGYTF
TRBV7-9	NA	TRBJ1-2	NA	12	TGTGCCAGCAGCCAGCCGGGGGTTGGCTACACCTTC	CASSQPGVGYTF
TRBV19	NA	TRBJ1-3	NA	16	TGTGCCAGTATCAACGGACAGCGTCGCTCTGGAAACACCATATATTTT	CASINGQRRSGNTIYF
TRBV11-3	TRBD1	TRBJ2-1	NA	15	TGTGCCAGCAGCTTTTTCGGGACAGAAGACAATGAGCAGTTCTTC	CASSFFGTEDNEQFF
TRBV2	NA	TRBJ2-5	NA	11	TGTGCCAGCAGCCCTCAAGAGACCCAGTACTTC	CASSPQETQYF
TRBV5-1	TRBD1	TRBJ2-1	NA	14	TGCGCCAGCAGCTTGGTACAGGGGGCGGGGGAGCAGTTCTTC	CASSLVQGAGEQFF
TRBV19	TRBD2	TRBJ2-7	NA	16	TGTGCCAGTAGTGGGACTAGCGGGAGTCGGTCCTACGAGCAGTACTTC	CASSGTSGSRSYEQYF
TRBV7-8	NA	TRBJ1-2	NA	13	TGTGCCAGCAGCTTGACAGGTGACTATGGCTACACCTTC	CASSLTGDYGYTF
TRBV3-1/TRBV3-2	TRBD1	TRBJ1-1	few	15	TGTGCCAGCAGCCCCTGGACAGGGAGTCGGACTGAAGCTTTCTTT	CASSPWTGSRTEAFF
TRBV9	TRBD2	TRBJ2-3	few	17	TGTGCCAGCAGCGTAGGGACTAGCGGGGGGCACACAGATACGCAGTATTTT	CASSVGTSGGHTDTQYF
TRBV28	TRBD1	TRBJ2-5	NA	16	TGTGCCAGCAGCACTCGACAGGGCGGAGATCAAGAGACCCAGTACTTC	CASSTRQGGDQETQYF
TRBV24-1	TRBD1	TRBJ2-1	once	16	TGTGCCACCAGTTCCCCGACAGGGGGGGCCTACAATGAGCAGTTCTTC	CATSSPTGGAYNEQFF
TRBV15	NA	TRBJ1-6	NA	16	TGTGCCACCAGCGGCGGTCCTAGCTCCTATAATTCACCCCTCCACTTT	CATSGGPSSYNSPLHF
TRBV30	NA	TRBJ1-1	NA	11	TGTGCCTGGAGTGGAGGGAGGGAAGCTTTCTTT	CAWSGGREAFF
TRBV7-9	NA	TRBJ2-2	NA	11	TGTGCTCACGGAGGGGCCGGGGAGCTGTTTTTT	CAHGGAGELFF
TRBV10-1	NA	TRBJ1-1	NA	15	TGCGCCAGCAGTGACTCCGGACAGCCGAACACTGAAGCTTTCTTT	CASSDSGQPNTEAFF
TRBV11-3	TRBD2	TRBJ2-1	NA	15	TGTGCCAGCAGCTCACCGGGACTAACAGACAATGAGCAGTTCTTC	CASSSPGLTDNEQFF
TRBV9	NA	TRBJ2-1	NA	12	TGTGCCAGCAGCTCCGGGGAAAATGAGCAGTTCTTC	CASSSGENEQFF
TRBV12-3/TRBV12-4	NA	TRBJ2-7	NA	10	TGTGCCAGCAGCCTCTACGAGCAGTACTTC	CASSLYEQYF
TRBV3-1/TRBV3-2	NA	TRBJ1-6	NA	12	TGTGCCAGCTCGAAGGGGGATTCACCCCTCCACTTT	CASSKGDSPLHF
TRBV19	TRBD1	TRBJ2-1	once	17	TGTGCCAGTAGTTTTAGACCGGGACAGGGGTCCTACAATGAGCAGTTCTTC	CASSFRPGQGSYNEQFF
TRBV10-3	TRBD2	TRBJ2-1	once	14	TGTGCCACCGTTACTAGCGGGATATACAATGAGCAGTTCTTC	CATVTSGIYNEQFF
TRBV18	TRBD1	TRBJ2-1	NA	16	TGTGCCAGCTCACCACCTAACAGGGGCTCCTACAATGAGCAGTTCTTC	CASSPPNRGSYNEQFF
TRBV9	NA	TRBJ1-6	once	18	TGTGCCAGCAGCGCCGGCTTTCCTGACATAGGCAATAATTCACCCCTCCACTTT	CASSAGFPDIGNNSPLHF
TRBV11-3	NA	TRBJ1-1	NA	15	TGTGCCAGCAGCTTAGCCCGGGGAGGGGGCACTGAAGCTTTCTTT	CASSLARGGGTEAFF
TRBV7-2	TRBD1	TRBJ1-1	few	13	TGTGCCAGCAGCTTACAGGGGGCCTCTGAAGCTTTCTTT	CASSLQGASEAFF
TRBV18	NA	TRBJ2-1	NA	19	TGTGCCAGCTCACCACGGTCGGGGCTAGCGACCGGCTCCTACAATGAGCAGTTCTTC	CASSPRSGLATGSYNEQFF